This T cell receptor beta chain was sequenced in a study of blood T cell repertoires in COVID-19. Germline CDR1 and CDR2: DFQATT and SNEGSKA (reference sequence). Trimming stripped 3 bases from V and 11 bases from J, with 10 bases between. There are 10 residues in the CDR3. Assay: immunoSEQ multiplex PCR; the TCRdb copy retains only in-frame clones and omits some. The data show about 310,000 clones, 75% to 90% seen once. This sequence originates from a woman aged 40 to 55 who had recovered from COVID-19. The V gene is TRBV20-1, the J gene TRBJ1-1, with a weak D call TRBD1 (6 bases). Sequencing input: PBMCs or T cells enriched from blood (not recorded which). In DNA form, the CDR3 reads TGCAGTGCTAGTGGGGGGCAGGCTTTCTTT. Its protein product is CSASGGQAFF.